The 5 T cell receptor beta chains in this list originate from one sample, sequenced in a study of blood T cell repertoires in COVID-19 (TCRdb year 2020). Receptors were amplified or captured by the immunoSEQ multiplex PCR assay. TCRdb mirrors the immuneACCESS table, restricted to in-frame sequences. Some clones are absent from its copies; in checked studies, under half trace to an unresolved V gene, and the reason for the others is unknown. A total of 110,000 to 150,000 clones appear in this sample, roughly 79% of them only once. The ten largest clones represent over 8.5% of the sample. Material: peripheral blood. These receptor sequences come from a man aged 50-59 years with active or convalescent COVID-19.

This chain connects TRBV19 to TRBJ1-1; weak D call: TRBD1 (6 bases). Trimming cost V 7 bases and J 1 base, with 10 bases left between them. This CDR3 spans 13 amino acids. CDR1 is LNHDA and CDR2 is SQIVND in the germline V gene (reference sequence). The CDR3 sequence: CASNQGSNTEAFF. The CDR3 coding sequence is TGTGCCAGTAACCAGGGGTCGAACACTGAAGCTTTCTTT. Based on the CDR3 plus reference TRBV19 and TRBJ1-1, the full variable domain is DGGITQSPKYLFRKEGQNVTLSCEQNLNHDAMYWYRQDPGQGLRLIYYSQIVNDFQKGDIAEGYSVSREKKESFPLTVTSAQKNPTAFYLCASNQGSNTEAFFGQGTRLTVV.

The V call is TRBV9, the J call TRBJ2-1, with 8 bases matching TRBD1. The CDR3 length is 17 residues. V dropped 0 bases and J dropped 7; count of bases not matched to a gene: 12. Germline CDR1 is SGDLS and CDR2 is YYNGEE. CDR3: CASSVVGDRTGRNEQFF. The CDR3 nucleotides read TGTGCCAGCAGCGTAGTAGGGGACAGGACTGGACGGAATGAGCAGTTCTTC.

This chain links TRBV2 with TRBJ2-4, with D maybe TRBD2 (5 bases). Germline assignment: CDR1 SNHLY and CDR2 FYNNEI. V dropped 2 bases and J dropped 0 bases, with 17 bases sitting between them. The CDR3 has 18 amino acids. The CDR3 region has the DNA TGTGCCAGCAGTGAACCATTACCCGGGGAGTTAGCCAAAAACATTCAGTACTTC. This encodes CASSEPLPGELAKNIQYF.

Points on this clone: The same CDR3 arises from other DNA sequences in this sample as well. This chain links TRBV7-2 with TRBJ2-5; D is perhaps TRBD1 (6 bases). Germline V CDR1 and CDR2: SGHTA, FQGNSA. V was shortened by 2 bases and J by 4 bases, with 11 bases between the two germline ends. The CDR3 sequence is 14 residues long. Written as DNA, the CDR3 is TGTGCCAGCAGCTTACTGGGGGCTGGAGAGACCCAGTACTTC. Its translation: CASSLLGAGETQYF.

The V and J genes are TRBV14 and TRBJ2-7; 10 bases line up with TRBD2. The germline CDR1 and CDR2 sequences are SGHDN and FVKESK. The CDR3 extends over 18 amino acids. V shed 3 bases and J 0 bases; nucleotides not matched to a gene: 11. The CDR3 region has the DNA TGTGCCAGCAGCCACCACGGGACTAGCGCCTCGAGCTCCTACGAGCAGTACTTC. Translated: CASSHHGTSASSSYEQYF. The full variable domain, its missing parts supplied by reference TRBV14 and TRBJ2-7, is EAGVTQFPSHSVIEKGQTVTLRCDPISGHDNLYWYRRVMGKEIKFLLHFVKESKQDESGMPNNRFLAERTGGTYSTLKVQPAELEDSGVYFCASSHHGTSASSSYEQYFGPGTRLTVT.